Here is one T cell receptor beta chain with its context. This sample is part of a study of blood T cells in healthy people across ages. Germline V gene data show CDR1 as MNHNS and CDR2 as SASEGT. The CDR3 is made up of 16 amino acids. V lost 3 bases, J lost 7 bases, and 9 bases stayed unmatched. A second PCR of roughly 7 to 11 cycles used a sample-barcoded 5' primer and a J-beta primer mix. TCRdb called the 5' RACE reads again in MiXCR, with one record for every CDR3 protein. The profile shows 950,000 to 1,200,000 distinct CDR3 sequences, about two fifths of them singletons. This receptor was identified in a man younger than 30 in good health. Sequences were obtained from blood. J is TRBJ2-7 and V is TRBV6-1; 13 nucleotides line up with TRBD2. The CDR3 protein is CASSETSGGPYNEQYF. Written as DNA, the CDR3 is TGTGCCAGCAGTGAGACTAGCGGGGGGCCCTACAATGAGCAGTACTTC.